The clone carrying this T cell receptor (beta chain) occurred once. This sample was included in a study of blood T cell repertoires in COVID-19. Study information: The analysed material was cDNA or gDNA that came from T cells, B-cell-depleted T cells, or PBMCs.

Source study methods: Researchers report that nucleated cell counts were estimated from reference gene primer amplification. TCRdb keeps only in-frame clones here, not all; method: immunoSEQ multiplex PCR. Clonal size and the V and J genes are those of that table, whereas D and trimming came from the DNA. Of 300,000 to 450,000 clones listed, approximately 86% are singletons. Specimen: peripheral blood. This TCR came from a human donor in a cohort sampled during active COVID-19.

CDR3 region: CASSFTGTGDEQYF. DNA for the CDR3: TGTGCCAGCAGCTTCACAGGGACCGGGGACGAGCAGTACTTC. The chain links TRBV11-2 to TRBJ2-7, with D perhaps matching TRBD1 (6 bases). Germline values: CDR1 SGHAT, CDR2 FQNNGV. V gave up 3 bases and J gave up 5 bases, with 14 bases separating them. CDR3 size: 14 residues.